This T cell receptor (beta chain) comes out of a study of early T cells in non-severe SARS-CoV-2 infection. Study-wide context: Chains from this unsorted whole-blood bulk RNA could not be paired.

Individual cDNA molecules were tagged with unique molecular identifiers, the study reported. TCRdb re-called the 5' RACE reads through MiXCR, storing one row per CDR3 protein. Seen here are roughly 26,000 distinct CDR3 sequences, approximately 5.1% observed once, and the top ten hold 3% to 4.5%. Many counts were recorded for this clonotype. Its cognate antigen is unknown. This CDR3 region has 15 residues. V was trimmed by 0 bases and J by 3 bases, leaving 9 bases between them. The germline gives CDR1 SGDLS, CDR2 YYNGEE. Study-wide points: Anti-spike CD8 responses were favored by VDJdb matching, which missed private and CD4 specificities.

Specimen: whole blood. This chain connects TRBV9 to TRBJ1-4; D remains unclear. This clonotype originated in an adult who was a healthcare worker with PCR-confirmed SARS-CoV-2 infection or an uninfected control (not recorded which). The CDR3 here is CASSVGLQPNEKLFF. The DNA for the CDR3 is TGTGCCAGCAGCGTAGGTTTACAGCCTAATGAAAAACTGTTTTTT. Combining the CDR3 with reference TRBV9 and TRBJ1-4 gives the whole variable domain DSGVTQTPKHLITATGQRVTLRCSPRSGDLSVYWYQQSLDQGLQFLIQYYNGEERAKGNILERFSAQQFPDLHSELNLSSLELGDSALYFCASSVGLQPNEKLFFGSGTQLSVL.